A single TCR beta chain is shown here with its context. A history of autoimmune disease or systemic immunosuppression excluded patients. These data come from a study of OX40 agonist ivuxolimab in advanced cancers. Study information: Ivuxolimab, an antibody acting as an agonist of OX40 (CD134), was used to treat patients. Dose-escalation patients' cancers were hepatocellular carcinoma, melanoma, renal cell or head and neck cancer. Eligibility rules accepted prior anti-PD-1, anti-PD-L1 or anti-CTLA-4 therapy, and 40% had some.

This table comes from immunoSEQ multiplex PCR, and its TCRdb copy is limited to in-frame clones, with some not included. The sample records about 32,000 clones, more than 75% being singletons. The germline V gene encodes CDR1 KGHSH and CDR2 LQKENI. Trimming cost V 6 bases and J 5 bases; bases outside gene matches: 9. There are 15 residues in the CDR3. This sample comprised CD4+ or CD8+ T cells sorted from blood, obtained in a trial of the OX40 agonist ivuxolimab. This clonotype was obtained from an adult with an advanced solid tumor such as melanoma, head and neck, liver or kidney cancer. The chain couples TRBV18 to TRBJ2-5, with 10 bases fitting TRBD2. CDR3 DNA: TGTGCCAGCTCGGACCCGGGACTAGCGTGGGAGACCCAGTACTTC. This sequence encodes CASSDPGLAWETQYF.